A selection of T cell receptor beta chains follows, all from one sample in a study of CD8+CD57+ T cells in acquired aplastic anemia. MiXCR, run by TCRdb on the reads, gives a single entry per CDR3 protein. The data hold about 240,000 distinct CDR3 sequences, with approximately 45% observed a single time. Input material: sorted CD4+, CD8+, or CD8+CD57+ T cells (not recorded which) from PBMCs. All receptors derive from a human donor with aplastic anemia. Both conserved end residues are part of each CDR3. The order of the fields is J gene, clone size, D gene, V gene, CDR3 DNA, CDR3 protein. The D gene is left open where the match is weak. Clone size is given for some rows only: seen once, a few or many times, or a class if the clone is expanded.

TRBJ2-3 few - TRBV27 TGTGCCAGCAGTTTGGTGCGGGGACAATCAGATACGCAGTATTTT CASSLVRGQSDTQYF
TRBJ2-7 - TRBD1 TRBV7-6 TGTGCCAGCAGCTTAGTTGGCAGGGGGCCTCGGGAGCAGTACTTC CASSLVGRGPREQYF
TRBJ1-1 many - TRBV7-9 TGTGCCAGCAGCCAGTCTGGCGGAGCTGAAGCTTTCTTT CASSQSGGAEAFF
TRBJ2-7 - - TRBV20-1 TGCAGTGCACCGCGGGACAACTCCTACGAGCAGTACTTC CSAPRDNSYEQYF
TRBJ1-2 - TRBD1 TRBV2 TGTGCCGGACGAATAGGGACAGGGAATATGTATGGCTACACCTTC CAGRIGTGNMYGYTF
TRBJ2-1 many - TRBV19 TGTGCCAGTAGTCGCCCGGACAGCACCCGCAGCTCCTACAATGAGCAGTTCTTC CASSRPDSTRSSYNEQFF
TRBJ1-1 - - TRBV19 TGTGCCAGTAGAAGGGGTGACACTGAAGCTTTCTTT CASRRGDTEAFF
TRBJ1-2 - - TRBV5-1 TGCGCCAGCAGGGATCAGGGCGTCAACTATGGCTACACCTTC CASRDQGVNYGYTF
TRBJ2-1 many - TRBV20-1 TGCAGTGCTAGAGTACAGCGGAGCTCCTACAATGAGCAGTTCTTC CSARVQRSSYNEQFF
TRBJ1-2 many - TRBV9 TGTGCCAGCAGCTCAAGCCCGGGAGGCTACACCTTC CASSSSPGGYTF
TRBJ2-7 - - TRBV19 TGTGCCAGTAGTACTTGGGGGGGACAGACCTACGAGCAGTACTTC CASSTWGGQTYEQYF
TRBJ2-5 many - TRBV7-7 TGTGCTAGCAGCCCCCAGTTAGGGGCCCAAGAGACCCAGTACTTC CASSPQLGAQETQYF
TRBJ2-5 few TRBD1 TRBV10-3 TGTGCCATCGCATATACAGGGGAAGAGACCCAGTACTTC CAIAYTGEETQYF
TRBJ1-2 many - TRBV5-6 TGTGCCAGCAGTTCTGTAACCCGGGGGACAAGTAATGGCTACACCTTC CASSSVTRGTSNGYTF
TRBJ2-7 - TRBD1 TRBV2 TGTGCCAGAAACCGGGACAGACCGGGCGAGCAGTACTTC CARNRDRPGEQYF
TRBJ1-5 many - TRBV6-5 TGTGCCAGCAGCCTACAGGGCTTCAATCAGCCCCAGCATTTT CASSLQGFNQPQHF
TRBJ2-7 few - TRBV28 TGTGCCAGCACTCAGGCGGGGACGCCCAGCTCCTACGAGCAGTACTTC CASTQAGTPSSYEQYF
TRBJ2-7 many TRBD1 TRBV20-1 TGCAGTGCTAGAGAAGGGGACAGACTACCCTACGAGCAGTACTTC CSAREGDRLPYEQYF
TRBJ1-4 many - TRBV10-3 TGTGCCATCAGTGACAGGGCCGAGTCAACTAATGAAAAACTGTTTTTT CAISDRAESTNEKLFF
TRBJ1-5 - TRBD1 TRBV2 TGTGCCAGTCGGGGACAGGGTGGGCAGCCCCAGCATTTT CASRGQGGQPQHF
TRBJ1-4 - TRBD1 TRBV6-1 TGTGCCAGCGACAGGGCTGGGGCAACTAATGAAAAACTGTTTTTT CASDRAGATNEKLFF
TRBJ2-3 - TRBD1 TRBV7-9 TGTGCCAGCAGCTTAGCGCAGGGGGCAGGCACTACGCAGTATTTT CASSLAQGAGTTQYF
TRBJ1-1 - TRBD1 TRBV9 TGTGCCAGCAGCGGGGACAGGGAGGACACTGAAGCTTTCTTT CASSGDREDTEAFF
TRBJ1-2 - - TRBV10-3 TGTGCCATCAGTGACTCAGATAATTACTATGGCTACACCTTC CAISDSDNYYGYTF
TRBJ2-7 many - TRBV7-2 TGTGCCAGCAGCTTGACCCGACGTTTCGAGCAGTACTTC CASSLTRRFEQYF
TRBJ2-7 many TRBD2 TRBV12-3/TRBV12-4 TGTGCCAGCAGTTTACGACTAGCGGGAGACGAGCAGTACTTC CASSLRLAGDEQYF
TRBJ2-2 few - TRBV10-2 TGCGCCAGCAGACTAAGAGGCACCGGGGAGCTGTTTTTT CASRLRGTGELFF
TRBJ1-5 once - TRBV2 TGTGCCAGCAGTGCAGCCGGGACGACAGCCCGCAATCAGCCCCAGCATTTT CASSAAGTTARNQPQHF
TRBJ1-2 - - TRBV27 TGTGCCAGCAGTTTATCCGGGGATAACTATGGCTACACCTTC CASSLSGDNYGYTF
TRBJ1-5 few - TRBV30 TGTGCCTGGAGTGTTCCAGGGAGAAATCAGCCCCAGCATTTT CAWSVPGRNQPQHF
TRBJ1-1 many - TRBV12-3/TRBV12-4 TGTGCCAGCAGTTTTGGAGGGGGGAGAGAAGCTTTCTTT CASSFGGGREAFF
TRBJ1-2 - - TRBV19 TGTGCCAGCATGGTTCTCTCGGGCTATGGCTACACCTTC CASMVLSGYGYTF
TRBJ2-7 - TRBD2 TRBV27 TGTGCCAGCAGTTCGAAGCGGGAGTTCTACGAGCAGTACTTC CASSSKREFYEQYF
TRBJ2-3 few TRBD2 TRBV10-3 TGTGCCATCAGTGACCTGACTAGCGGGAGATTGACAGATACGCAGTATTTT CAISDLTSGRLTDTQYF
TRBJ1-2 many - TRBV6-5 TGTGCCAGCAGCCCCTGGGGGGGTATCGGCTACACCTTC CASSPWGGIGYTF
TRBJ1-2 - TRBD1 TRBV7-2 TGTGCCAGCAGCTTATCAGGGACAGGGTTTGGCTACACCTTC CASSLSGTGFGYTF
TRBJ2-1 - - TRBV19 TGTGCCAGTAATATTATAAAGGGGAATGAGCAGTTCTTC CASNIIKGNEQFF
TRBJ1-2 many TRBD1 TRBV9 TGTGCCAGCAGCGTCGGGACAGCTGGCCATCCCCAAAACTTC CASSVGTAGHPQNF
TRBJ2-7 many TRBD1 TRBV4-3 TGCGCCAGCAGCCCAAGCCGACAGGGTGTCTACGAGCAGTACTTC CASSPSRQGVYEQYF
TRBJ1-2 many - TRBV2 TGTGCCATTAGACAGGTTGATGGCTACACCTTC CAIRQVDGYTF
TRBJ2-7 - TRBD2 TRBV20-1 TGCAGTGCTAGAGATCCGATTAACGGCGGGAGTGGCTACGAGCAGTACTTC CSARDPINGGSGYEQYF
TRBJ2-1 - TRBD2 TRBV30 TGTGCCTGGAGAATTAGCGGGAGCCTACCAGGCAATGAGCAGTTCTTC CAWRISGSLPGNEQFF
TRBJ1-1 - - TRBV2 TGTGCCAGCAGCCTAGACAGGCACACTGAAGCTTTCTTT CASSLDRHTEAFF
TRBJ1-5 - - TRBV20-1 TGCAGTGCCCTCAGTGGCAGGGGCAATCAGCCCCAGCATTTT CSALSGRGNQPQHF
TRBJ1-3 - - TRBV25-1 TGTGCCAGCAGTGAATATATGGGAGGGACTGGAAACACCATATATTTT CASSEYMGGTGNTIYF
TRBJ2-1 - TRBD2 TRBV29-1 TGCAGCGTCTCTAGCGGGAGGGCCGATGAGCAGTTCTTC CSVSSGRADEQFF
TRBJ1-2 few TRBD1 TRBV4-2 TGTGCCAGCAGCCCCGGACAGGCTAACTATGGCTACACCTTC CASSPGQANYGYTF
TRBJ2-2 few - TRBV4-1 TGCGCCAGCAGCCCAGGACTGAGGGGGGGCGGCACCGGGGAGCTGTTTTTT CASSPGLRGGGTGELFF
TRBJ2-7 - - TRBV2 TGTGCCAGCAGTGAAGCGGTTCAGGGGACAAGGACGTACGAGCAGTACTTC CASSEAVQGTRTYEQYF
TRBJ1-5 many TRBD1 TRBV7-9 TGTGCCAGCAGCTTAGGGTCTAGGACAGGGATTAATCAGCCCCAGCATTTT CASSLGSRTGINQPQHF
TRBJ2-7 once TRBD1 TRBV2 TGTGCCAGCCGTACCCGTGGGACAGGGATTACCGAGCAGTACTTC CASRTRGTGITEQYF
TRBJ2-1 - - TRBV24-1 TGTGCCACCAGTGCAGGGGATGAGCAGTTCTTC CATSAGDEQFF
TRBJ1-2 - - TRBV25-1 TGTGCCAGCAGTCCCTCAGTTTTCTATGGCTACACCTTC CASSPSVFYGYTF
TRBJ2-7 many TRBD1 TRBV7-2 TGTGCCAGCAGCCTAGGACAGGGGACGAGGTACGAGCAGTACTTC CASSLGQGTRYEQYF
TRBJ1-2 - TRBD1 TRBV27 TGTGCCAGCAGGTACAGGGGTGACAACTATGGCTACACCTTC CASRYRGDNYGYTF
TRBJ2-3 medium-sized TRBD2 TRBV25-1 TGTGCCAGCAGTCCGCTAGCGGGGGACACAGATACGCAGTATTTT CASSPLAGDTDTQYF
TRBJ1-1 many - TRBV7-9 TGTGCCAGCAGCGAACGCGCGGGACAAACGAACACTGAAGCTTTCTTT CASSERAGQTNTEAFF